The 28 T cell receptor beta chains given below trace back to one sample, sequenced in a study of OX40 agonist ivuxolimab in advanced cancers. TCRdb's copy holds only in-frame clones and misses some; the assay was immunoSEQ multiplex PCR. The sample has about 50,000 clones, roughly 86% seen once. Sample: CD4+ or CD8+ T cells sorted from blood, taken in a trial of the OX40 agonist ivuxolimab. Receptor source: an adult with an advanced solid tumor such as melanoma, head and neck, liver or kidney cancer.

This clone was counted a single time. V gene TRBV28 combines with J gene TRBJ1-3; possible D gene TRBD1, 5 bases. The germline gives CDR1 MDHEN, CDR2 SYDVKM. This CDR3 has 17 residues. Trimming removed 6 bases at V and 0 bases at J, with 18 bases between. CDR3 in amino acids: CASSYLGDSNSGNTIYF. The CDR3 nucleotides read TGTGCCAGCAGCTACCTTGGAGACAGTAACTCTGGAAACACCATATATTTT.

This clone showed up just once. V usage is TRBV5-1 and J usage is TRBJ1-1; 7 bases are a match to TRBD1. V shed 4 bases and J 4 bases; nucleotides not matched to a gene: 10. CDR3 length equals 15 residues. In germline, CDR1 is SGHRS, CDR2 YFSETQ. Written as DNA, the CDR3 is TGCGCCAGCAGCACTTCGACAGGGTCGGGCACTGAAGCTTTCTTT. Protein: CASSTSTGSGTEAFF. The full variable domain, with the rest looked up from reference TRBV5-1 and TRBJ1-1, is KAGVTQTPRYLIKTRGQQVTLSCSPISGHRSVSWYQQTPGQGLQFLFEYFSETQRNKGNFPGRFSGRQFSNSRSEMNVSTLELGDSALYLCASSTSTGSGTEAFFGQGTRLTVV.

The CDR3, as DNA: TGCAGCGTAAGGGTCCTTATCAATGAGCAGTTCTTC. Its protein is CSVRVLINEQFF. V and J are TRBV29-1 and TRBJ2-1; D gene unclear. V dropped 6 bases and J dropped 6 bases, with 12 bases sitting between them. This CDR3 contains 12 residues. The V gene's germline CDR1 is SQVTM and CDR2 ANQGSEA.

The chain joins TRBV9 to TRBJ2-2; the D gene is possibly TRBD2 (7 bases). Germline loops: CDR1 SGDLS, CDR2 YYNGEE. The CDR3 has 15 amino acids. Trimming removed 0 bases from V and 5 bases from J, with 11 bases in between. CDR3 DNA: TGTGCCAGCAGCGTAGTAGGGAGGGGGACCGGGGAGCTGTTTTTT. Translation: CASSVVGRGTGELFF.

This clone appeared once. The chain links TRBV18 to TRBJ1-6, with 8 bases identical to TRBD1. V lost 0 bases and J lost 7; bases outside the gene matches: 5. The CDR3 extends over 16 amino acids. Germline V gene lookup returns CDR1 KGHSH and CDR2 LQKENI. CDR3 amino acids: CASSPPKGQGNSPLHF. CDR3 nucleotides: TGTGCCAGCTCACCACCAAAAGGACAGGGCAATTCACCCCTCCACTTT.

CDR3 loop: CASSVGPGGTDTQYF. The CDR3 DNA reads as TGTGCCAGCAGCGTAGGACCAGGGGGAACAGATACGCAGTATTTT. The V call is TRBV9, the J call TRBJ2-3, with 7 bases fitting TRBD1. The CDR3 length is 15 residues. Germline V gene sequence: CDR1 SGDLS, CDR2 YYNGEE. The J segment lost 3 bases and the V segment lost 0 bases, leaving 4 bases of the junction unmatched.

In nucleotides, the CDR3 is TGTGCCAGCAGCTGGGGGGGCACAGATACGCAGTATTTT. This codes for CASSWGGTDTQYF. V gene TRBV7-9 combines with J gene TRBJ2-3; D is possibly TRBD2 (6 bases). The CDR3 totals 13 residues. Germline CDR1 is SEHNR and CDR2 is FQNEAQ (reference sequence). V was clipped by 4 bases and J by 1 base, with 6 bases between them. Full variable domain (outside the CDR3, taken from reference TRBV7-9 and TRBJ2-3): DTGVSQNPRHKITKRGQNVTFRCDPISEHNRLYWYRQTLGQGPEFLTYFQNEAQLEKSRLLSDRFSAERPKGSFSTLEIQRTEQGDSAMYLCASSWGGTDTQYFGPGTRLTVL.

This chain uses TRBV25-1 with TRBJ1-2, with D possibly matching TRBD1 (5 bases). The germline gives CDR1 MGHDK, CDR2 SYGVNS. The CDR3 consists of 14 residues. Trimming pared 2 bases from V and 4 bases from J, leaving 11 bases between. The CDR3 DNA reads as TGTGCCAGCAGTGAAGGGGACTTGATCTATGGCTACACCTTC. It specifies CASSEGDLIYGYTF.

The chain links TRBV5-1 to TRBJ2-3; D remains unclear. The CDR3 has 13 amino acids. Trimming removed 4 bases from V and 4 bases from J, with 10 bases in between. The germline gives CDR1 SGHRS, CDR2 YFSETQ. The CDR3 region has the DNA TGCGCCAGCAGCGGCCAGAGCCCAGATACGCAGTATTTT. Its translation is CASSGQSPDTQYF.

This clone was observed a few times. The chain joins TRBV28 to TRBJ1-5; unclear D gene. Deletions cut 7 bases from V and 5 bases from J, with 6 bases between. The CDR3 loop spans 11 amino acids. Looked up from germline, CDR1 is MDHEN and CDR2 is SYDVKM. The CDR3 DNA sequence: TGTGCCAGCAATGATGATCAGCCCCAGCATTTT. This gives the protein CASNDDQPQHF.

With regard to this clone: Relative to the germline gene, one junction end is altered; a read error may explain this. The chain employs TRBV30 and TRBJ1-2; 7 nucleotides line up with TRBD1. CDR3 length: 12 amino acids. Germline lookup yields CDR1 GTSNPN and CDR2 SVGIG (reference sequence). The DNA for the CDR3 is TGTGCCTGGAGAGGAGGGACAGTGCGCCTTAACTTC. Translating it yields CAWRGGTVRLNF.

The CDR3 loop reads CASSLRLISYEQYF. DNA for the CDR3: TGTGCCAGCAGTTTGAGACTGATCTCCTACGAGCAGTACTTC. The chain employs TRBV28 and TRBJ2-7; D unclear. Germline CDR1 and CDR2: MDHEN and SYDVKM. Trimming removed 3 bases from V and 0 bases from J, with 9 bases in between. The CDR3 spans 14 residues. Drawing the rest from reference TRBV28 and TRBJ2-7, the complete variable domain is DVKVTQSSRYLVKRTGEKVFLECVQDMDHENMFWYRQDPGLGLRLIYFSYDVKMKEKGDIPEGYSVSREKKERFSLILESASTNQTSMYLCASSLRLISYEQYFGPGTRLTVT.

V usage is TRBV5-4 and J usage is TRBJ2-3; D not resolved. Germline CDR1 is SGHNT and CDR2 is YYREEE (reference sequence). The CDR3 has 15 amino acids. V lost 1 base and J 1 base, leaving 10 bases between the germline ends. The CDR3 DNA reads as TGTGCCAGCAGCTTGTCACAGTCGGGCACAGATACGCAGTATTTT. Translation gives CASSLSQSGTDTQYF. Full variable domain (rest looked up from reference TRBV5-4 and TRBJ2-3): ETGVTQSPTHLIKTRGQQVTLRCSSQSGHNTVSWYQQALGQGPQFIFQYYREEENGRGNFPPRFSGLQFPNYSSELNVNALELDDSALYLCASSLSQSGTDTQYFGPGTRLTVL.

J is TRBJ2-1 and V is TRBV6-1; no firm D call. Germline CDR1 MNHNS, CDR2 SASEGT. The CDR3 length is 13 residues. V lost 11 bases to trimming and J lost 1 base, with 12 bases between them. Written as DNA, the CDR3 is TGTGCCTTTAGTGGTAGATCCTACAATGAGCAGTTCTTC. Translating gives CAFSGRSYNEQFF.

The chain employs TRBV29-1 and TRBJ2-3, with D perhaps matching TRBD2 (6 bases). The germline CDR1 and CDR2 sequences are SQVTM and ANQGSEA. V gave up 1 base and J gave up 1 base, with 15 bases separating them. The CDR3 is 16 amino acids. The CDR3 nucleotides are TGCAGCGTTGAAGGGGGTGGCGGGATAGGCACAGATACGCAGTATTTT. This sequence encodes CSVEGGGGIGTDTQYF.

V gene TRBV28 combines with J gene TRBJ2-7; D is uncertain. V dropped 1 base and J dropped 3 bases, with 10 bases sitting between them. The CDR3 is 14 amino acids. The germline gives CDR1 MDHEN, CDR2 SYDVKM. CDR3 sequence reads: CASSLYREYYEQYF. For the CDR3, the DNA is TGTGCCAGCAGTTTATACAGAGAATACTACGAGCAGTACTTC.

This chain uses TRBV9 with TRBJ2-5; tentatively, D is TRBD1 or TRBD2 (6 bases each). Germline values: CDR1 SGDLS, CDR2 YYNGEE. Trimming cost V 2 bases and J 2 bases, with 13 bases left between them. This CDR3 has 15 amino acids. CDR3 loop: CASSVEGTPQETQYF. CDR3 nucleotides: TGTGCCAGCAGCGTGGAGGGGACACCTCAAGAGACCCAGTACTTC.

The chain uses TRBV11-2 and TRBJ1-2, with D possibly being TRBD1 (5 bases). CDR3 length: 15 residues. The V and J ends lost 5 bases and 0 bases respectively, with 13 bases between them. The germline gives CDR1 SGHAT, CDR2 FQNNGV. CDR3 amino acids: CASSPWRGTNYGYTF. CDR3 DNA: TGTGCCAGCAGCCCTTGGAGGGGCACTAACTATGGCTACACCTTC.

This chain connects TRBV30 to TRBJ1-3; the match to TRBD1 covers 7 bases. With V trimmed by 3 bases and J by 1 base, 3 bases remained unmatched. Germline V gene sequence: CDR1 GTSNPN, CDR2 SVGIG (reference sequence). The CDR3 loop spans 14 amino acids. CDR3 residues: CAWRLTGSGNTIYF. The CDR3 DNA sequence: TGTGCCTGGAGGCTGACAGGGTCTGGAAACACCATATATTTT.

The chain couples TRBV18 to TRBJ2-3, with 9 bases matching TRBD2. From germline, CDR1 is KGHSH and CDR2 LQKENI. The CDR3 consists of 14 residues. V trimming: 4 bases; J trimming: 5 bases; junction bases outside the gene matches: 4. CDR3 amino acids: CASSQGGREDTQYF. The CDR3 bases are TGTGCCAGCTCACAAGGCGGGAGGGAAGATACGCAGTATTTT.

As concerns this clone: A junction end diverges from the germline sequence, so it may reflect a read error. The gene calls are TRBV7-7 and TRBJ2-3; TRBD1 agrees at 11 bases. There are 17 residues in the CDR3. Germline V gene sequence: CDR1 SSHAT, CDR2 FNYEAQ (reference sequence). CDR3 region: CASSSTSDRGRGDTQYF. The CDR3 region has the DNA TGTGCTAGCAGCTCTACATCGGACAGGGGGCGAGGAGATACGCAGTATTTT.

This chain links TRBV6-6 with TRBJ1-4; TRBD1 is a possible D gene (6 bases). The CDR3 is 14 amino acids. V lost 6 bases, J lost 3 bases, and 11 bases lay in between. Looked up from germline, CDR1 is MNHNY and CDR2 is SVGAGI (reference sequence). The CDR3 region has the DNA TGTGCCAGCAGAAACCAGGGGTCTAATGAAAAACTGTTTTTT. This gives the protein CASRNQGSNEKLFF.

V gene TRBV27 combines with J gene TRBJ2-3, with TRBD2 matching 12 bases. The ends lost 5 bases at V and 2 bases at J; junction bases unmatched: 5. CDR1 is MNHEY, CDR2 SMNVEV, per germline (reference sequence). CDR3 size: 16 residues. The chain's CDR3 is CASSLLAGGFTDTQYF. In DNA form, the CDR3 reads TGTGCCAGCAGTCTTCTAGCGGGGGGGTTCACAGATACGCAGTATTTT.

The chain combines TRBV6-1 with TRBJ1-1; a possible D gene is TRBD1 (5 bases). This CDR3 contains 13 residues. CDR1 MNHNS and CDR2 SASEGT come from the germline V gene. Trimming stripped 10 bases from V and 0 bases from J, with 12 bases between. DNA of the CDR3: TGTGCCACTCGGGGACGGTTGAACACTGAAGCTTTCTTT. It specifies CATRGRLNTEAFF.

The rearrangement joins TRBV5-6 to TRBJ2-3; 10 positions match TRBD2. CDR1 is SGHDT, CDR2 YYEEEE, per germline. Trimming at V came to 0 bases and at J to 6 bases, leaving 10 bases not matched to a gene. The CDR3 loop spans 17 amino acids. CDR3 amino acids: CASSLVVRAGGYDTQYF. The CDR3 nucleotides are TGTGCCAGCAGCTTGGTTGTCCGAGCGGGGGGGTATGATACGCAGTATTTT.

The chain uses TRBV10-3 and TRBJ2-3; D uncertain. The germline V gene has CDR1 ENHRY and CDR2 SYGVKD. V dropped 7 bases and J dropped 4 bases, with 12 bases sitting between them. This CDR3 is built from 13 residues. The CDR3: CAITYNPADTQYF. The CDR3 DNA sequence: TGTGCCATCACTTACAATCCCGCAGATACGCAGTATTTT.

This rearrangement joins TRBV7-8 to TRBJ2-3, with 8 bases aligning to TRBD1. Losses at the gene ends were 5 bases for V and 6 bases for J; bases not matched to a gene: 10. CDR3 length: 15 residues. CDR1 and CDR2 from the germline V gene are SGHVS and FQNEAQ. The CDR3 bases are TGTGCCAGCAGCGTGGACAGGGTGGGGGCGGATACGCAGTATTTT. Encoded protein: CASSVDRVGADTQYF.

This clone appeared a single time. The chain carries TRBV2 and TRBJ1-2; TRBD1 matches 9 bases. V gave up 6 bases and J gave up 8 bases; unmatched junction bases: 13. CDR1 is SNHLY, CDR2 FYNNEI, per germline. The CDR3 loop spans 15 amino acids. CDR3 sequence (DNA): TGTGCCAGCAGCGCGGGACAGGGAGGGGGTATGGGCTACACCTTC. It codes for CASSAGQGGGMGYTF.